Below, 27 T cell receptor beta chains from the same sample are listed, as sequenced in a study of identical twins. Using its own MiXCR run on the 5' RACE reads, TCRdb lists one record per CDR3 protein. Counted here are some 500,000 distinct CDR3 sequences, more than 13% occurring once; the ten biggest clones make up about 0.52%. This sample also belongs to another study, concerning yellow fever vaccine responses in identical twins.

The sample was CD4+ T cells sorted from blood. These receptors all stem from a young woman in good health.

This clonotype was picked up a small number of times. The chain links TRBV20-1 to TRBJ2-3; 9 nucleotides align to TRBD2. Trimming took 0 bases from V and 2 from J; bases not matched to a gene: 6. The CDR3 spans 16 residues. Per germline, CDR1 DFQATT and CDR2 SNEGSKA (reference sequence). The CDR3 DNA reads TGCAGTGCTAGAGATCTGCTAGCGGGAACCACAGATACGCAGTATTTT. Amino acids: CSARDLLAGTTDTQYF.

The genes are TRBV20-1 and TRBJ1-2, with a possible D match to TRBD1 (5 bases). Trimming pared 4 bases from V and 4 bases from J, leaving 16 bases between. CDR1 and CDR2 from the germline V gene are DFQATT and SNEGSKA (reference sequence). CDR3 length: 14 residues. As DNA, the CDR3 is TGCAGTGCTACCTTACGGGACGGTGGCTATGGCTACACCTTC. Translated: CSATLRDGGYGYTF.

A few counts support this clonotype. The rearrangement links TRBV29-1 to TRBJ2-5; weak D call: TRBD2 (6 bases). Trimming removed 8 bases at V and 3 bases at J, with 16 bases between. The length of the CDR3 is 13 residues. CDR1 SQVTM and CDR2 ANQGSEA come from the germline V gene. This CDR3 reads CSTAPGAKETQYF. The CDR3 DNA follows: TGCAGCACCGCGCCGGGAGCGAAAGAGACCCAGTACTTC.

This clonotype was counted between two and nine times. The J gene is TRBJ2-2, the V gene TRBV19, with 8 bases identical to TRBD1. J was trimmed by 5 bases and V by 6 bases; bases with no gene match: 8. This CDR3 is built from 15 residues. Germline V gene data show CDR1 as LNHDA and CDR2 as SQIVND (reference sequence). CDR3 sequence (DNA): TGTGCCAGTAGCGGCGGACAGGGCTGGACCGGGGAGCTGTTTTTT. Protein sequence: CASSGGQGWTGELFF.

J is TRBJ2-4 and V is TRBV28; D is perhaps TRBD1 or TRBD2 (5 bases each). The CDR3 sequence is 15 residues long. Trimming shortened V by 5 bases and J by 7 bases, and 18 bases separated the two germline ends. Germline V CDR1 and CDR2: MDHEN, SYDVKM. The CDR3 spells CASSPGTAAVNIQYF. In DNA, the CDR3 is TGTGCCAGCAGTCCCGGGACGGCAGCGGTCAACATTCAGTACTTC. Full variable domain (outside the CDR3, taken from reference TRBV28 and TRBJ2-4): DVKVTQSSRYLVKRTGEKVFLECVQDMDHENMFWYRQDPGLGLRLIYFSYDVKMKEKGDIPEGYSVSREKKERFSLILESASTNQTSMYLCASSPGTAAVNIQYFGAGTRLSVL.

This clonotype was counted a few times. The chain carries TRBV5-4 and TRBJ2-3; D possibly corresponds to TRBD2 (6 bases). The CDR3 totals 14 residues. V lost 2 bases and J 2 bases, leaving 9 bases between the germline ends. Germline values: CDR1 SGHNT, CDR2 YYREEE (reference sequence). CDR3 nucleotides: TGTGCCAGCAGCTTCGGGGGTAACACAGATACGCAGTATTTT. Its protein product is CASSFGGNTDTQYF.

This clonotype was recorded a few times. The chain has TRBV7-2 and TRBJ2-2; D is ambiguous. Trimming stripped 9 bases from V and 4 bases from J, with 9 bases between. The CDR3 runs 12 residues. Germline V lookup: CDR1 SGHTA, CDR2 FQGNSA. CDR3 amino acids: CASFGRTGELFF. CDR3 sequence (DNA): TGTGCCAGTTTCGGCCGCACCGGGGAGCTGTTTTTT.

V usage is TRBV4-2 and J usage is TRBJ2-2; 9 bases line up with TRBD1. The CDR3 covers 16 residues. V trimming: 1 base; J trimming: 5 bases; junction bases outside the gene matches: 5. Germline assignment: CDR1 LGHNA and CDR2 YNFKEQ. The CDR3, as DNA: TGTGCCAGCAGCCAAGCGGGACAGGGTGGAACCGGGGAGCTGTTTTTT. This translates into CASSQAGQGGTGELFF.

The chain joins TRBV6-5 to TRBJ2-3; D ambiguous. V lost 0 bases and J lost 6, with 10 bases in between. This CDR3 contains 14 residues. The germline V gene has CDR1 MNHEY and CDR2 SVGAGI. For the CDR3, the DNA is TGTGCCAGCAGTTACTCGTTAGGCTCTGATACGCAGTATTTT. This codes for CASSYSLGSDTQYF.

This clonotype was counted ten times or more. A read error may account for a junction end that differs from germline. This chain joins TRBV7-2 and TRBJ2-3, with TRBD1 identical over 8 bases. The CDR3 runs 15 residues. From germline, CDR1 is SGHTA and CDR2 FQGNSA. CDR3 bases: TGCGCCAGCAGCTTCAGGGGGCAGGGCACAGATACGCAGTATTTT. Encoded protein: CASSFRGQGTDTQYF.

The sample holds a few counts of this clonotype. The chain links TRBV4-1 to TRBJ2-7; 7 bases line up with TRBD2. There are 14 residues in the CDR3. Germline V lookup: CDR1 MGHRA, CDR2 YSYEKL. V was pared by 5 bases and J by 2 bases, with 6 bases of the junction left unmatched. DNA for the CDR3: TGCGCCAGCAGCTGGGGACTATCCACCTACGAGCAGTACTTC. This encodes CASSWGLSTYEQYF.

The rearrangement joins TRBV7-2 to TRBJ1-1, with 8 bases fitting TRBD1. There are 15 residues in the CDR3. The ends lost 5 bases at V and 0 bases at J; junction bases unmatched: 5. Germline assignment: CDR1 SGHTA and CDR2 FQGNSA. CDR3 nucleotide sequence: TGTGCCAGCAGCCTAGACAGGGGAATGAACACTGAAGCTTTCTTT. This translates into CASSLDRGMNTEAFF.

The chain is built from TRBV6-1 and TRBJ2-7; D remains ambiguous. This CDR3 is built from 14 residues. The ends were cut back, 7 bases at V and 2 bases at J, with 15 bases in the middle. Germline V gene data show CDR1 as MNHNS and CDR2 as SASEGT. This CDR3 is CASTIAAGAYEQYF. For the CDR3, the DNA is TGTGCCAGCACTATTGCGGCAGGAGCCTACGAGCAGTACTTC.

As for this clonotype: Compared with germline, one end of the junction differs, possibly owing to a read error. The gene calls are TRBV20-1 and TRBJ2-7; D unclear. Germline assignment: CDR1 DFQATT and CDR2 SNEGSKA (reference sequence). This CDR3 is 16 amino acids long. Here the CDR3 DNA reads TGCTGTGCTAGAGACGATACCCGCCCGAGCTCCTACGAGCAGTACTTC. This sequence encodes CCARDDTRPSSYEQYF.

This clonotype has just a few counts. The rearrangement joins TRBV5-1 to TRBJ2-7; D tentatively fits TRBD1 or TRBD2 (5 bases each). CDR3 length: 15 residues. Germline CDR1 SGHRS, CDR2 YFSETQ. The V end lost 6 bases, the J end lost 3 bases, and 19 bases lay between the germline ends. CDR3: CASTRGAQDYYEQYF. The DNA for the CDR3 is TGCGCCAGCACGAGGGGCGCACAAGACTACTACGAGCAGTACTTC.

This clonotype occurred a few times. The V gene is TRBV11-2, the J gene TRBJ2-5; D remains ambiguous. The CDR3 totals 14 residues. V was clipped by 1 base and J by 6 bases, with 12 bases between them. CDR1 is SGHAT, CDR2 FQNNGV, per germline. CDR3 loop: CASSLVGSPKTQYF. The CDR3 DNA reads TGTGCCAGCAGCTTAGTCGGTAGTCCAAAGACCCAGTACTTC. Variable domain in full (rest from reference TRBV11-2 and TRBJ2-5): EAGVAQSPRYKIIEKRQSVAFWCNPISGHATLYWYQQILGQGPKLLIQFQNNGVVDDSQLPKDRFSAERLKGVDSTLKIQPAKLEDSAVYLCASSLVGSPKTQYFGPGTRLLVL.

This clonotype was picked up a small number of times. The chain couples TRBV6-1 to TRBJ2-7, with 7 bases matching TRBD2. Losses at the gene ends were 7 bases for V and 3 bases for J; bases not matched to a gene: 6. The germline V gene encodes CDR1 MNHNS and CDR2 SASEGT. CDR3 size: 13 residues. DNA for the CDR3: TGTGCCAGCAAGGGAGGGCTACTCTACGAGCAGTACTTC. Protein product: CASKGGLLYEQYF.

The chain employs TRBV6-4 and TRBJ2-1; 9 nucleotides line up with TRBD2. From germline, CDR1 is MRHNA and CDR2 SNTAGT. Unmatched junction bases numbered 0, after V lost 0 bases and J lost 3 bases. The CDR3 is 15 residues long. The CDR3 region is CASSDSSGSYNEQFF. CDR3 in DNA: TGTGCCAGCAGTGACTCTAGCGGGAGCTACAATGAGCAGTTCTTC.

The V gene is TRBV20-1, the J gene TRBJ1-1; D possibly corresponds to TRBD1 (6 bases). The CDR3 totals 12 residues. Germline V CDR1 and CDR2: DFQATT, SNEGSKA (reference sequence). Trimming stripped 5 bases from V and 7 bases from J, with 14 bases between. The CDR3: CSARNRTVEAFF. The CDR3 DNA is TGCAGTGCTCGCAATAGGACAGTTGAAGCTTTCTTT.

The V gene is TRBV7-9, the J gene TRBJ2-1, with 8 positions matching TRBD2. Germline CDR1 is SEHNR and CDR2 is FQNEAQ (reference sequence). V shed 2 bases, J shed 1 base, and the junction held 7 bases outside the gene matches. The CDR3 has 17 residues. The CDR3 coding sequence is TGTGCCAGCAGCTTACGAAGGGCGGGAGGATCCTACAATGAGCAGTTCTTC. Its translation is CASSLRRAGGSYNEQFF.

This clonotype has only a few counts. This chain joins TRBV7-2 and TRBJ2-2; D perhaps matches TRBD2 (6 bases). This CDR3 is 13 amino acids long. Germline V gene sequence: CDR1 SGHTA, CDR2 FQGNSA. Trimming stripped 11 bases from V and 5 bases from J, with 15 bases between. CDR3 residues: CAAGDLATGELFF. CDR3 nucleotides: TGTGCCGCTGGGGATCTAGCGACCGGGGAGCTGTTTTTT. The whole variable domain, filled in from reference TRBV7-2 and TRBJ2-2, reads GAGVSQSPSNKVTEKGKDVELRCDPISGHTALYWYRQSLGQGLEFLIYFQGNSAPDKSGLPSDRFSAERTGGSVSTLTIQRTQQEDSAVYLCAAGDLATGELFFGEGSRLTVL.

This chain uses TRBV11-2 with TRBJ2-3, with unresolved D. Trimming pared 7 bases from V and 4 bases from J, leaving 18 bases between. Germline-derived CDR1 and CDR2 are SGHAT and FQNNGV. This CDR3 has 15 amino acids. The CDR3 sequence: CASTPNGFSSDTQYF. CDR3 nucleotides: TGTGCCAGCACCCCAAACGGATTCTCCTCAGATACGCAGTATTTT. Full variable domain (rest looked up from reference TRBV11-2 and TRBJ2-3): EAGVAQSPRYKIIEKRQSVAFWCNPISGHATLYWYQQILGQGPKLLIQFQNNGVVDDSQLPKDRFSAERLKGVDSTLKIQPAKLEDSAVYLCASTPNGFSSDTQYFGPGTRLTVL.

The J gene is TRBJ2-7, the V gene TRBV2; D uncertain. The V gene's germline CDR1 is SNHLY and CDR2 FYNNEI. There are 12 residues in the CDR3. The germline V and J ends were trimmed by 2 bases and 4 bases, with 6 bases remaining between them. CDR3 residues: CASSEFMYEQYF. The CDR3 DNA is TGTGCCAGCAGTGAATTTATGTACGAGCAGTACTTC.

This clonotype occurred a few times. This chain connects TRBV24-1 to TRBJ2-3; D unclear. V was cut by 1 base and J by 1 base, with 8 bases left in between. Germline-derived CDR1 and CDR2 are KGHDR and SFDVKD. CDR3 size: 15 residues. For the CDR3, the DNA is TGTGCCACCAGTGATTTTCGTGGGGGCACAGATACGCAGTATTTT. It encodes CATSDFRGGTDTQYF.

The chain employs TRBV5-1 and TRBJ2-7, with 10 bases lining up with TRBD1. The CDR3 length is 15 residues. Germline assignment: CDR1 SGHRS and CDR2 YFSETQ. J gave up 5 bases and V 0 bases, and 5 bases lay outside the gene matches. The CDR3 protein is CASSLGQGALHEQYF. The CDR3 bases are TGCGCCAGCAGCTTGGGACAGGGGGCCCTCCACGAGCAGTACTTC.

CDR3 coding DNA: TGTGCCAGCAGCATTGGGGGGGGGTACGAGCAGTACTTC. As protein: CASSIGGGYEQYF. The V and J genes are TRBV9 and TRBJ2-7; 7 positions match TRBD2. With 4 bases clipped from V and 4 bases from J, the junction kept 5 bases outside the gene matches. Germline CDR1 is SGDLS and CDR2 is YYNGEE. The CDR3 totals 13 residues.

This clonotype was seen more than once but under ten times. The gene calls are TRBV5-5 and TRBJ2-5, with 10 positions matching TRBD1. Germline values: CDR1 SGHKS, CDR2 YYEKEE (reference sequence). The CDR3 loop spans 16 amino acids. J gave up 4 bases and V 2 bases, and 8 bases lay outside the gene matches. The CDR3 sequence is CASSLFSGQGGETQYF. CDR3 nucleotides: TGTGCCAGCAGCTTATTTTCCGGACAGGGGGGAGAGACCCAGTACTTC.